The rows below give T cell receptor beta chains drawn from one sample of a study of identical twins. TCRdb re-derived calls from the 5' RACE reads in MiXCR, one entry per CDR3 protein. The sample has about 470,000 distinct CDR3 sequences; approximately 25% are singletons. A further study also used this sample, focusing on T cells expressing NK-cell markers.

Sequenced material: CD4+ T cells sorted from blood. All receptors come from a woman aged 18 to 35 in good health. CDR3s include the opening cysteine and the closing phenylalanine or tryptophan. The D gene is left open where the match is weak. Size tells how often a clone was seen (once, few, many) or the class of an expanded clone, and some rows leave it out.

>TRBJ1-6|few|TRBV5-1|-
TGCGCCAGCAGCCTGGGGCCGATCGATTCACCCCTCCACTTT
CASSLGPIDSPLHF
>TRBJ2-3|few|TRBV6-2/TRBV6-3|TRBD1
TGTGCCAGCAGCCGTCGGAGGGGACAGGCTCGATTTCCACCCTCCAGAGATACGCAGTATTTT
CASSRRRGQARFPPSRDTQYF
>TRBJ2-1|-|TRBV7-6|TRBD2
TGTGCCAGCAGCTTCCTAGCGGCGTCACTTTACAATGAGCAGTTCTTC
CASSFLAASLYNEQFF
>TRBJ2-1|-|TRBV5-6|TRBD2
TGTGCCAGCAGGCGGCGGGAGTACAATGAGCAGTTCTTC
CASRRREYNEQFF
>TRBJ2-5|few|TRBV10-3|-
TGTGCCATCAGTGTTAAGATGGAAGAGACCCAGTACTTC
CAISVKMEETQYF
>TRBJ2-3|few|TRBV6-5|-
TGTGCCAGCAGTTATGGACACCCTCGCACAGATACGCAGTATTTT
CASSYGHPRTDTQYF
>TRBJ2-3|few|TRBV7-2|-
TGTGCCAGCAGCCTAGTAGCGGTGAGCACAGATACGCAGTATTTT
CASSLVAVSTDTQYF
>TRBJ1-1|few|TRBV19|-
TGTGCCAGTAGTCGGCTGGGGGACACTGAAGCTTTCTTT
CASSRLGDTEAFF
>TRBJ1-1|-|TRBV19|-
TGTGCCAGTTCTCAACCTCCTTCTGAAGCTTTCTTT
CASSQPPSEAFF
>TRBJ2-5|-|TRBV7-9|TRBD1
TGTGCCAGCAGCGTCGGGACAGGGAAAGAGACCCAGTACTTC
CASSVGTGKETQYF
>TRBJ2-1|few|TRBV6-1|-
TGTGCCAGCAGTCTCCGGCAGGGTCCCCTCAATGAGCAGTTCTTC
CASSLRQGPLNEQFF
>TRBJ2-7|few|TRBV10-3|TRBD2
TGTGCCACCGTAGCGGGGCCTTCCTACGAGCAGTACTTC
CATVAGPSYEQYF
>TRBJ2-3|-|TRBV7-9|-
TGTGCCAGCAGCCCGGACTGGGGTACGCAGTATTTT
CASSPDWGTQYF
>TRBJ2-7|-|TRBV29-1|-
TGCAGCGCCAGCTCGGACAGGGAGGGCGAGCAGTACTTC
CSASSDREGEQYF
>TRBJ1-2|few|TRBV5-6|TRBD1
TGTGCCAGCAGCAGGGGGCCAAACTATGGCTACACCTTC
CASSRGPNYGYTF
>TRBJ2-3|-|TRBV27|-
TGTGCCAGCAGTGCGACGGGGCATTGGGCAGATACGCAGTATTTT
CASSATGHWADTQYF
>TRBJ1-6|-|TRBV6-5|-
TGTGCCAGCAGTTACAAGGGGACGCAGAATTCACCCCTCCACTTT
CASSYKGTQNSPLHF
>TRBJ2-1|-|TRBV7-2|TRBD2
TGTGCCAGCAGCCGAATGACTACGACTAGCCGCCTTGGTCAGTTCTTC
CASSRMTTTSRLGQFF
>TRBJ2-3|-|TRBV7-9|TRBD2
TGTGCCAGCAGCTTAGGAGCGGGAGGGCCAGCAGATACGCAGTATTTT
CASSLGAGGPADTQYF
>TRBJ2-2|many|TRBV11-1|-
TGTGCCAGCAGCTTAATAAACACCGGGGAGCTGTTTTTT
CASSLINTGELFF
>TRBJ2-6|-|TRBV3-1|-
TGTGCCAGCAGCCAAGGGCAGGGCAGCTCTGGGGCCAACGTCCTGACTTTC
CASSQGQGSSGANVLTF
>TRBJ1-6|few|TRBV5-6|TRBD1
TGTGCCAGCGGACAGGTCGGGTCACCCCTCCACTTT
CASGQVGSPLHF
>TRBJ2-3|few|TRBV7-2|TRBD2
TGTGCCAGCAGCTTCATAGCGGGGCAGCCAGATACGCAGTATTTT
CASSFIAGQPDTQYF
>TRBJ1-4|-|TRBV20-1|TRBD1
TGCAGTGCTACCGGGACAGGACTTATTGAAAAACTGTTTTTT
CSATGTGLIEKLFF
>TRBJ2-3|-|TRBV6-5|-
TGTGCCAGCAGAAGTGTGGCAGATACGCAGTATTTT
CASRSVADTQYF
>TRBJ1-3|few|TRBV19|-
TGTGCCAGTAGTATCATGTCCGGAAACACCATATATTTT
CASSIMSGNTIYF
>TRBJ2-3|-|TRBV4-2|TRBD2
TGTGCCAGCAGTCGGCTAGCGGGGGGGGCTAGCACAGATACGCAGTATTTT
CASSRLAGGASTDTQYF
>TRBJ2-7|-|TRBV12-3/TRBV12-4|TRBD2
TGTGCCAGCAGTTCCCCCCCGGGACTAGCGGGGGAGAGTCCCTACGAGCAGTACTTC
CASSSPPGLAGESPYEQYF
>TRBJ2-1|-|TRBV15|TRBD1
TGTGCCACCAGCAGAGATCGGACAGGGGGTGAGCAGCAGTTCTTC
CATSRDRTGGEQQFF
>TRBJ1-5|-|TRBV12-3/TRBV12-4|-
TGTGCCAGCTCTACAGGGAGAAGACAGCCCCAGCATTTT
CASSTGRRQPQHF
>TRBJ1-1|-|TRBV29-1|-
TGCAGCGTCGTGCGGGGCAACACTGAAGCTTTCTTT
CSVVRGNTEAFF
>TRBJ2-1|few|TRBV20-1|-
TGCAGTGCTCAGGCAGGTGGGCTTTACAATGAGCAGTTCTTC
CSAQAGGLYNEQFF
>TRBJ1-2|few|TRBV20-1|TRBD1
TGCAGTGCTAGGGGGGACAGGGACGGTGATGGCTACACCTTC
CSARGDRDGDGYTF
>TRBJ1-1|few|TRBV12-3/TRBV12-4|TRBD1
TGTGCCAGCAGTCTCAAGGACAGGGAGGGGAACACTGAAGCTTTCTTT
CASSLKDREGNTEAFF
>TRBJ2-1|few|TRBV10-2|-
TGCGCCAGCAGTGCGGACTCTCCGAATGGTGTGCAGTTCTTC
CASSADSPNGVQFF
>TRBJ1-6|-|TRBV5-1|-
TGCGCCAGCAGGGGCAGGGACTCACCCCTCCACTTT
CASRGRDSPLHF
>TRBJ2-1|-|TRBV6-5|TRBD1
TGTGCCAGCAGTTACGGGGGCGGACAGGGCTATGTCAATGAGCAGTTCTTC
CASSYGGGQGYVNEQFF
>TRBJ2-2|-|TRBV14|-
TGTGCCAGCAGCCAAGATCGTTGGGCTACGAACACCGGGGAGCTGTTTTTT
CASSQDRWATNTGELFF
>TRBJ1-2|-|TRBV6-5|-
TGTGCCAGCAGTTACTCGCACAGACTTAACTATGGCTACACCTTC
CASSYSHRLNYGYTF
>TRBJ1-1|many|TRBV12-3/TRBV12-4|-
TGTGCCAGCAGTTTAGCGGTGAACACTGAAGCTTTCTTT
CASSLAVNTEAFF
>TRBJ2-1|few|TRBV2|-
TGTGCCAGCAGTAAGGACATAACGACGTACAATGAGCAGTTCTTC
CASSKDITTYNEQFF
>TRBJ1-4|many|TRBV11-2|-
TGTGCCAGCAACTTAACCCGAAAGGGGGATGCAACTAATGAAAAACTGTTTTTT
CASNLTRKGDATNEKLFF
>TRBJ2-7|once|TRBV27|TRBD2
TGTGCCAGCAGTTGGGTTGCTAGCGGGAGGGTATACGAGCAGTACTTC
CASSWVASGRVYEQYF
>TRBJ2-1|-|TRBV20-1|TRBD2
TGCAGTGCTAGGGGTAGCGGGGGATACAATGAGCAGTTCTTC
CSARGSGGYNEQFF
>TRBJ2-3|-|TRBV20-1|TRBD2
TGCAGTGCTTCGGACCAGACTAGCGGGACGGCAGATACGCAGTATTTT
CSASDQTSGTADTQYF
>TRBJ2-1|few|TRBV20-1|TRBD2
TGCAGTGCTACCGGTAGCGGGAGCTCCTACAATGAGCAGTTCTTC
CSATGSGSSYNEQFF
>TRBJ1-1|-|TRBV10-3|-
TGTGCCATCAAGACAACCGGGACGGTGAACACTGAAGCTTTCTTT
CAIKTTGTVNTEAFF
>TRBJ2-5|-|TRBV11-2|-
TGTGCCAGCAGCTTCAGGTCAGGATTCGAGACCCAGTACTTC
CASSFRSGFETQYF
>TRBJ2-5|many|TRBV12-3/TRBV12-4|TRBD1
TGTGCCAGCAGCTATGGGACAGGGGGCGCGGAGACCCAGTACTTC
CASSYGTGGAETQYF
>TRBJ2-5|-|TRBV7-2|-
TGTGCCAGCAGCTTATCCATCGGGGCGATTGAGACCCAGTACTTC
CASSLSIGAIETQYF
>TRBJ1-6|many|TRBV20-1|TRBD1
TGCAGTGCCCCCGGGACAGTGGGGCGGGATTCACCCCTCCACTTT
CSAPGTVGRDSPLHF
>TRBJ1-5|many|TRBV5-1|-
TGTGCCAGCAGTTTAGGCAGCAATCAGCCCCAGCATTTT
CASSLGSNQPQHF
>TRBJ1-5|many|TRBV6-1|TRBD1
TGTGCCAGCAGTACCACAGGGGTTAGCAATCAGCCCCAGCATTTT
CASSTTGVSNQPQHF
>TRBJ1-2|-|TRBV6-5|-
TGTGCCAGCAGCAACTCAGGGGCCGCGGCGGTTGGCTACACCTTC
CASSNSGAAAVGYTF
>TRBJ1-5|few|TRBV20-1|-
TGCAGTGCTCGGATGGCCAATCAGCCCCAGCATTTT
CSARMANQPQHF